These 21 T cell receptor beta chains originate from one sample sequenced in a study of blood T cell repertoires in COVID-19. TCRdb's copy holds only in-frame clones and misses some; the assay was immunoSEQ multiplex PCR. The table records roughly 88,000 clones, less than 75% of them present only once. Sequencing input: peripheral blood. The receptors shown here come from a woman between 55 and 75 years old in a cohort sampled during active or convalescent COVID-19.

This clone was counted ten times or more. The genes are TRBV4-2 and TRBJ2-7; a weak D match, TRBD1 (6 bases). V was cut by 0 bases and J by 4 bases, with 16 bases left in between. The CDR3 runs 16 residues. Germline values: CDR1 LGHNA, CDR2 YNFKEQ. The CDR3, as DNA: TGTGCCAGCAGCCAAGATTACGGGGTTAGGGGGTACGAGCAGTACTTC. This codes for CASSQDYGVRGYEQYF.

The rearrangement joins TRBV4-1 to TRBJ1-4; no definite D call. This CDR3 contains 13 residues. With 4 bases removed from V and 3 bases from J, the gap between germline ends came to 6 bases. CDR1 and CDR2 (germline): MGHRA, YSYEKL. The CDR3 DNA follows: TGCGCCAGCAGCCGGAGGGCTAATGAAAAACTGTTTTTT. It is translated as CASSRRANEKLFF.

The gene calls are TRBV9 and TRBJ2-7; TRBD1 aligns across 7 bases. The CDR3 totals 14 residues. Germline V gene sequence: CDR1 SGDLS, CDR2 YYNGEE. Trimming removed 1 base from V and 5 bases from J; junction bases left unmatched: 6. Here the CDR3 reads CASSVTPDRDEQYF. CDR3 nucleotide sequence: TGTGCCAGCAGCGTAACCCCAGACAGGGACGAGCAGTACTTC.

The rearrangement joins TRBV10-3 to TRBJ2-3; TRBD2 agrees at 14 bases. The CDR3 extends over 18 amino acids. The V gene's germline CDR1 is ENHRY and CDR2 SYGVKD. The V and J ends lost 3 bases and 4 bases, in that order; junction bases with no gene match: 9. As DNA, the CDR3 is TGTGCCATCAGTGAATCAAGACTAGCGGGGGGGTTGGCAGATACGCAGTATTTT. It encodes CAISESRLAGGLADTQYF.

CDR3 residues: CASSDSCGSGGTQETQYF. In DNA form, the CDR3 reads TGTGCCAGCAGTGACTCGTGTGGTAGCGGGGGGACTCAAGAGACCCAGTACTTC. The chain couples TRBV6-4 to TRBJ2-5; the match to TRBD2 covers 10 bases. Germline V gives CDR1 MRHNA, CDR2 SNTAGT. The V gene end was trimmed by 0 bases and the J gene end by 2 bases; junction bases not matched to a gene: 9. This CDR3 contains 18 residues.

For this clone: The sample has other DNA sequences that encode this CDR3 too. The chain links TRBV5-1 to TRBJ2-3, with TRBD2 identical over 11 bases. J lost 6 bases, V lost 0 bases, and 3 bases had no gene match. This CDR3 has 15 residues. Germline V gene sequence: CDR1 SGHRS, CDR2 YFSETQ. Here the CDR3 reads CASSLGLAGSDTQYF. CDR3 in DNA: TGCGCCAGCAGCTTGGGACTAGCGGGGTCGGATACGCAGTATTTT.

V gene TRBV10-3 combines with J gene TRBJ2-5, with 13 bases that match TRBD2. The V segment lost 4 bases and the J segment 7 bases; nucleotides outside the gene matches: 15. The CDR3 runs 18 residues. CDR1 ENHRY and CDR2 SYGVKD come from the germline V gene. The CDR3 coding sequence is TGTGCCATCAGTGTTAGACTAGCGGGGGGCACTGCTCCACCGACCCAGTACTTC. Translated: CAISVRLAGGTAPPTQYF.

The chain has TRBV24-1 and TRBJ1-4; D may be TRBD1 (5 bases). Trimming removed 8 bases from V and 6 bases from J, with 27 bases in between. The CDR3 is 18 amino acids. Per the germline V gene, CDR1 is KGHDR and CDR2 is SFDVKD. In DNA, the CDR3 is TGTGCCACCACCACCTGTGGGACTGGGCACGACCGGGATGAAAAACTGTTTTTT. Protein sequence: CATTTCGTGHDRDEKLFF.

The chain links TRBV10-3 to TRBJ1-2; TRBD1 agrees at 8 bases. The CDR3 consists of 14 residues. CDR1 is ENHRY, CDR2 SYGVKD, per germline. The V gene end was trimmed by 10 bases and the J gene end by 6 bases; junction bases not matched to a gene: 13. The CDR3 DNA reads TGTGCCACCTCCCTTGCTCAGGGGGCGCATGGCTACACCTTC. Its translation: CATSLAQGAHGYTF.

This clone was counted a few times. This chain uses TRBV4-2 with TRBJ2-2; 8 positions match TRBD1. The CDR3 consists of 17 residues. Germline V gene sequence: CDR1 LGHNA, CDR2 YNFKEQ. V lost 0 bases and J lost 7; bases outside the gene matches: 10. The CDR3 DNA sequence: TGTGCCAGCAGCCAAGAGGACAGGGCGGATTGGGTCGGGGAGCTGTTTTTT. Amino acid sequence: CASSQEDRADWVGELFF.

The chain links TRBV4-1 to TRBJ2-7; tentative D call: TRBD2 (5 bases). CDR3 size: 15 residues. Germline V gene data show CDR1 as MGHRA and CDR2 as YSYEKL. V was shortened by 3 bases and J by 9 bases, with 21 bases between the two germline ends. The CDR3 here is CASSHTGVGDLGQYF. The CDR3 DNA reads as TGCGCCAGCAGCCATACCGGGGTAGGAGATCTTGGGCAGTACTTC.

The rearrangement links TRBV9 to TRBJ1-1; D not resolved. V lost 0 bases and J lost 1, with 7 bases in between. Per germline, CDR1 SGDLS and CDR2 YYNGEE. The CDR3 totals 14 residues. CDR3 sequence: CASSVVRRNTEAFF. The CDR3 bases are TGTGCCAGCAGCGTAGTACGGAGGAACACTGAAGCTTTCTTT.

This clone was detected only a few times. V and J are TRBV4-1 and TRBJ1-1; D call uncertain. Germline V gene data show CDR1 as MGHRA and CDR2 as YSYEKL. The CDR3 runs 15 residues. The V and J ends lost 1 base and 6 bases respectively, with 15 bases between them. The CDR3 loop is CASSQVHDKNAEAFF. DNA of the CDR3: TGCGCCAGCAGCCAAGTGCACGACAAAAACGCTGAAGCTTTCTTT.

The table lists this clone with a few counts. This chain connects TRBV19 to TRBJ2-6, with TRBD1 matching over 7 bases. This CDR3 has 17 residues. The junction had 5 bases not matched to a gene; V was cut back by 3 bases and J by 0 bases. Germline V CDR1 and CDR2: LNHDA, SQIVND (reference sequence). This CDR3 is CASSINRGDSGANVLTF. The CDR3 DNA is TGTGCCAGTAGTATTAACAGGGGAGACTCTGGGGCCAACGTCCTGACTTTC.

This sequence joins TRBV9 and TRBJ2-1, with 8 bases matching TRBD1. From germline, CDR1 is SGDLS and CDR2 YYNGEE. The CDR3 loop spans 16 amino acids. V dropped 2 bases and J dropped 5; count of bases not matched to a gene: 9. The CDR3 here is CASSVGDRLLNNEQFF. CDR3 nucleotide sequence: TGTGCCAGCAGCGTTGGGGACAGGCTCCTGAACAATGAGCAGTTCTTC.

The chain combines TRBV2 with TRBJ2-7; D remains ambiguous. V was shortened by 8 bases and J by 0 bases, with 11 bases between the two germline ends. Per germline, CDR1 SNHLY and CDR2 FYNNEI. The CDR3 is made up of 13 amino acids. The CDR3 DNA is TGTGCCAGCTATGTACGGAGCTCCTACGAGCAGTACTTC. Protein product: CASYVRSSYEQYF.

This clone was counted a single time. This chain uses TRBV13 with TRBJ2-3, with 15 bases matching TRBD2. The germline CDR1 and CDR2 sequences are PRHDT and FYEKMQ (reference sequence). After removal of 6 bases from V and 4 bases from J, the junction contained 5 bases not matched to a gene. The CDR3 totals 16 residues. The CDR3 DNA sequence: TGTGCCAGCAGGAGGACTAGCGGGGGGGTCGCAGATACGCAGTATTTT. This encodes CASRRTSGGVADTQYF.

This clone has just a few counts. The V and J genes are TRBV6-2 or TRBV6-3 and TRBJ1-2; D is unclear. The germline gives CDR1 MNHEY, CDR2 SVGEGT. The CDR3 is made up of 12 amino acids. Trimming removed 6 bases from V and 8 bases from J, with 13 bases in between. The CDR3: CASSPATWGYTF. The CDR3 bases are TGTGCCAGCAGCCCCGCGACATGGGGCTACACCTTC.

The CDR3 spells CASSVGGTSGAWSSYNEQFF. The CDR3 nucleotides read TGTGCCAGCAGCGTAGGCGGGACTAGCGGGGCTTGGAGCTCCTACAATGAGCAGTTCTTC. V gene TRBV9 combines with J gene TRBJ2-1; TRBD2 agrees at 13 bases. In germline, CDR1 is SGDLS, CDR2 YYNGEE. The ends lost 0 bases at V and 0 bases at J; junction bases unmatched: 9. The CDR3 length is 20 residues.

Many counts were recorded for this clone. The J gene is TRBJ1-1, the V gene TRBV4-2; possible D gene TRBD1, 6 bases. The CDR3 length is 16 residues. Germline V gene data show CDR1 as LGHNA and CDR2 as YNFKEQ. V lost 2 bases and J 3 bases, leaving 16 bases between the germline ends. In DNA form, the CDR3 reads TGTGCCAGCAGCCAACCCGGGGGGGGGCTGGACACTGAAGCTTTCTTT. Translation gives CASSQPGGGLDTEAFF.

This chain joins TRBV3-1 (or the pseudogene TRBV3-2) and TRBJ2-7, with a weak D call TRBD2 (7 bases). Germline V gives CDR1 LGHDT, CDR2 YNNKEL (reference sequence). Trimming removed 0 bases at V and 7 bases at J, with 19 bases between. CDR3 size: 16 residues. The CDR3 loop reads CASSQDDRGGAREQYF. Written as DNA, the CDR3 is TGTGCCAGCAGCCAAGATGACCGAGGGGGGGCGCGGGAGCAGTACTTC.